A selection of T cell receptor beta chains follows, all from one sample in a study of cytomegalovirus exposure and HLA in healthy donors. Method: immunoSEQ multiplex PCR; TCRdb's copy keeps in-frame clones and lacks some. The data hold 85,000 to 100,000 clones, with 86% observed a single time. The specimen sequenced was PBMCs. Source of these receptors: a man aged 30 to 45 in good health and CMV-seropositive. CDR3s include the opening cysteine and the closing phenylalanine or tryptophan. D genes are given only for firm matches. Part of the rows lack a size; the others show once, few, many or a class for expanded clones.

v_call	d_call	clone_size	j_call	cdr3_aa	cdr3_nt
TRBV5-4	TRBD2	medium-sized	TRBJ2-7	CASSLAGVGGSSYEQYF	TGTGCCAGCAGCTTGGCCGGGGTTGGCGGGAGCTCCTACGAGCAGTACTTC
TRBV4-1	NA	NA	TRBJ1-6	CASSQASQGNSPLHF	TGCGCCAGCAGCCAAGCTTCACAGGGAAATTCACCCCTCCACTTT
TRBV18	NA	NA	TRBJ1-1	CASSEQGENTEAFF	TGTGCCAGCTCAGAACAGGGAGAGAACACTGAAGCTTTCTTT
TRBV6-1	NA	once	TRBJ2-2	CASSEGQGIGELFF	TGTGCCAGCAGTGAAGGGCAGGGGATAGGGGAGCTGTTTTTT
TRBV6-5	NA	once	TRBJ1-2	CASNQLGTPNSYTF	TGTGCCAGCAACCAACTCGGGACACCAAACAGCTACACCTTC
TRBV5-1	TRBD1	NA	TRBJ1-4	CASSRNRGIFEKLFF	TGCGCCAGCAGCCGGAACAGGGGGATCTTTGAAAAACTGTTTTTT
TRBV7-8	NA	NA	TRBJ2-7	CASSLARDSYEQYF	TGTGCCAGCAGCTTAGCGCGAGACAGCTACGAGCAGTACTTC
TRBV7-2	NA	few	TRBJ2-7	CASSLVAASHEQYF	TGTGCCAGCAGCTTAGTCGCGGCCAGTCACGAGCAGTACTTC
TRBV5-6	NA	few	TRBJ2-3	CASSLGAYREGDTQYF	TGTGCCAGCAGCTTGGGTGCCTACAGGGAGGGGGATACGCAGTATTTT
TRBV7-9	NA	NA	TRBJ2-1	CASRPEQGSSYNEQFF	TGTGCCAGCAGGCCCGAACAGGGCAGTTCGTACAATGAGCAGTTCTTC
TRBV28	TRBD2	once	TRBJ2-7	CASSGGGTSGTYEQYF	TGTGCCAGCAGTGGGGGGGGGACTAGCGGGACGTACGAGCAGTACTTC
TRBV7-9	NA	NA	TRBJ1-2	CASTVPGNYGYTF	TGTGCCAGCACCGTTCCGGGGAACTATGGCTACACCTTC
TRBV27	NA	NA	TRBJ2-2	CASSPRAGELFF	TGTGCCAGCAGTCCGCGCGCCGGGGAGCTGTTTTTT
TRBV6-1	NA	NA	TRBJ1-5	CASSPRRDQPQHF	TGTGCCAGCAGCCCCCGTCGGGATCAGCCCCAGCATTTT
TRBV9	TRBD2	once	TRBJ2-3	CASSVGSGARTDTQYF	TGTGCCAGCAGCGTAGGTAGCGGGGCTCGCACAGATACGCAGTATTTT
TRBV5-1	TRBD2	once	TRBJ2-7	CASSLGPSGTAYEQYF	TGCGCCAGCAGCTTGGGTCCTAGCGGGACAGCCTACGAGCAGTACTTC
TRBV5-1	NA	NA	TRBJ1-2	CASSLARGYGYTF	TGCGCCAGCAGCTTGGCCAGGGGCTATGGCTACACCTTC
TRBV27	NA	NA	TRBJ2-6	CASRRAGHSSGANVLTF	TGTGCCAGCAGACGGGCAGGACACAGCTCTGGGGCCAACGTCCTGACTTTC
TRBV9	TRBD2	NA	TRBJ2-5	CASSSEAGGLETQYF	TGTGCCAGCAGCTCCGAAGCGGGAGGTTTAGAGACCCAGTACTTC
TRBV7-8	NA	few	TRBJ1-4	CASSPRDPGVEKLFF	TGTGCCAGCAGCCCACGGGACCCGGGGGTTGAAAAACTGTTTTTT
TRBV7-9	NA	NA	TRBJ2-1	CSSSLLDNEQFF	TGTTCCAGCAGCCTACTGGACAATGAGCAGTTCTTC
TRBV6-1	NA	NA	TRBJ2-3	CAGSKGSAGTDTQYF	TGTGCCGGCTCCAAGGGGTCTGCTGGCACAGATACGCAGTATTTT
TRBV10-3	NA	NA	TRBJ1-1	CAMRQEPNTEAFF	TGTGCCATGAGACAGGAGCCGAACACTGAAGCTTTCTTT
TRBV27	TRBD1	NA	TRBJ2-4	CASSRPGTGNIQYF	TGTGCCAGCAGCCGACCGGGGACAGGGAACATTCAGTACTTC
TRBV5-1	NA	NA	TRBJ1-6	CASSTEQGGHSPLHF	TGCGCCAGCAGCACTGAACAGGGCGGTCATTCACCCCTCCACTTT
TRBV27	TRBD1	NA	TRBJ1-5	CASRTGISNQPQHF	TGTGCCAGCAGGACAGGGATTAGCAATCAGCCCCAGCATTTT
TRBV4-1	TRBD1	NA	TRBJ2-4	CASSQVGQGQKNIQYF	TGCGCCAGCAGCCAAGTGGGACAGGGGCAAAAAAACATTCAGTACTTC
TRBV4-1	NA	NA	TRBJ1-1	CASSQGGTDTEAFF	TGCGCCAGCAGCCAGGGGGGGACCGACACTGAAGCTTTCTTT
TRBV5-6	NA	few	TRBJ1-1	CASSLVLGQNTEAFF	TGTGCCAGCAGCTTGGTATTGGGACAGAACACTGAAGCTTTCTTT
TRBV19	NA	once	TRBJ2-7	CASSISSWDTYEQYF	TGTGCCAGTAGTATTTCCTCGTGGGACACCTACGAGCAGTACTTC
TRBV6-5	TRBD2	NA	TRBJ2-7	CASSYAGGQPYEQYF	TGTGCCAGCAGTTACGCGGGAGGGCAGCCCTACGAGCAGTACTTC
TRBV11-2	TRBD1	NA	TRBJ2-7	CASSAAPGQTYEQYF	TGTGCCAGCAGCGCAGCCCCGGGACAGACCTACGAGCAGTACTTC
TRBV5-5	TRBD1	NA	TRBJ2-7	CASSRGQGIYEQYF	TGTGCCAGCAGCCGGGGACAGGGGATCTACGAGCAGTACTTC
TRBV5-1	TRBD1	NA	TRBJ1-2	CASSLGERDRARGYTF	TGCGCCAGCAGCTTGGGCGAACGGGACAGGGCGCGTGGCTACACCTTC
TRBV5-1	TRBD1	NA	TRBJ2-2	CASRPPGTGDTGELFF	TGCGCCAGCAGACCTCCCGGGACAGGGGACACCGGGGAGCTGTTTTTT
TRBV5-4	NA	NA	TRBJ2-6	CASSFSGGANVLTF	TGTGCCAGCAGCTTTTCGGGGGGGGCCAACGTCCTGACTTTC
TRBV6-5	NA	NA	TRBJ2-3	CASKLDPSTDTQYF	TGTGCCAGCAAACTAGATCCCAGCACAGATACGCAGTATTTT
TRBV11-2	NA	NA	TRBJ2-7	CASSLVGTFKKGQYF	TGTGCCAGCAGCTTAGTTGGGACTTTTAAAAAAGGGCAGTACTTC
TRBV5-4	TRBD1	NA	TRBJ2-2	CASSPGTGKNTGELFF	TGTGCCAGCAGCCCGGGGACAGGGAAGAACACCGGGGAGCTGTTTTTT
TRBV4-1	NA	few	TRBJ1-1	CASSQEAQLNTEAFF	TGCGCCAGCAGCCAAGAGGCACAGTTGAACACTGAAGCTTTCTTT
TRBV6-5	TRBD2	NA	TRBJ2-1	CASSLLAGGWDEQFF	TGTGCCAGCAGTTTACTAGCGGGAGGGTGGGATGAGCAGTTCTTC
TRBV18	NA	NA	TRBJ1-1	CASSQGHPEAFF	TGTGCCAGCTCACAAGGACACCCTGAAGCTTTCTTT
TRBV7-9	NA	NA	TRBJ2-7	CASSPGSYEQYF	TGTGCCAGCAGCCCAGGGTCTTACGAGCAGTACTTC
TRBV28	NA	NA	TRBJ2-7	CASTPSGTGYEQYF	TGTGCCAGCACCCCCTCGGGAACGGGATACGAGCAGTACTTC
TRBV4-1	TRBD1	NA	TRBJ2-5	CASKQGAGVVQETQYF	TGCGCCTCCAAACAGGGGGCTGGGGTTGTGCAAGAGACCCAGTACTTC
TRBV28	TRBD2	NA	TRBJ2-7	CASSYMTSGSSEQYF	TGTGCCAGCAGTTACATGACTAGCGGGAGTAGCGAGCAGTACTTC
TRBV28	NA	NA	TRBJ2-7	CASSLVRGAAYEQYF	TGTGCCAGCAGTTTAGTTCGTGGGGCCGCCTACGAGCAGTACTTC
TRBV5-4	TRBD1	NA	TRBJ2-6	CASSLGGTVSGANVLTF	TGTGCCAGCAGCTTGGGAGGGACAGTCTCTGGGGCCAACGTCCTGACTTTC